The 25 T cell receptor beta chains reported below all come from one sample, sequenced in a study of cytotoxic CD8 clonotypes in ibrutinib-treated CLL. Assay: immunoSEQ multiplex PCR; the TCRdb copy retains only in-frame clones and omits some. In the table there are 85,000 or so clones, 79% of which are singletons. Sequencing used PBMCs, obtained after 12 months of ibrutinib treatment. The receptor set was obtained from a human donor with chronic lymphocytic leukemia.

The CDR3 loop reads CASSPTTSGGNEQFF. In nucleotides, the CDR3 is TGTGCCAGCAGCCCTACCACTAGCGGGGGCAATGAGCAGTTCTTC. This chain connects TRBV11-2 to TRBJ2-1; TRBD2 matches at 11 bases. The CDR3 totals 15 residues. V dropped 5 bases and J dropped 6; count of bases not matched to a gene: 6. Germline V gene data show CDR1 as SGHAT and CDR2 as FQNNGV.

The chain links TRBV6-6 to TRBJ2-7; 8 bases align to TRBD2. The CDR3 spans 14 residues. In germline, CDR1 is MNHNY, CDR2 SVGAGI (reference sequence). The ends lost 8 bases at V and 1 base at J; junction bases unmatched: 7. The CDR3 coding sequence is TGTGCCAGCTACGGGGGGGGGCGATCCTACGAGCAGTACTTC. Protein: CASYGGGRSYEQYF.

The rearrangement joins TRBV11-3 to TRBJ2-1; D could derive from TRBD1 or TRBD2 (5 bases each). There are 15 residues in the CDR3. Trimming left V 10 bases short and J 0 bases short, with 16 bases between. The germline gives CDR1 SGHNT, CDR2 YENEEA. This CDR3 reads CATQLDSGSYNEQFF. DNA for the CDR3: TGTGCCACCCAACTCGACAGCGGCTCCTACAATGAGCAGTTCTTC.

V usage is TRBV7-8 and J usage is TRBJ1-4; D unresolved. In germline, CDR1 is SGHVS, CDR2 FQNEAQ. CDR3 size: 13 residues. V lost 3 bases and J 8 bases, leaving 10 bases between the germline ends. Written as DNA, the CDR3 is TGTGCCAGCAGCTTTCGGCTCCTAGAAAAACTGTTTTTT. Translating gives CASSFRLLEKLFF.

As regards this clone: The same CDR3 arises from other DNA sequences in this sample as well. The chain combines TRBV20-1 with TRBJ1-2, with D hard to call. This CDR3 region has 11 residues. Germline values: CDR1 DFQATT, CDR2 SNEGSKA (reference sequence). The V and J ends lost 6 bases and 4 bases respectively, with 9 bases between them. CDR3 loop: CSARPGYGYTF. The CDR3 region has the DNA TGCAGTGCCCGCCCTGGCTATGGCTACACCTTC.

This clone has more than one count but fewer than ten. The chain links TRBV28 to TRBJ1-1; 8 bases map to TRBD1. Germline values: CDR1 MDHEN, CDR2 SYDVKM. This CDR3 is 16 amino acids long. Germline trimming cut 6 bases from V and 0 bases from J; bases unmatched to any gene: 9. CDR3 amino acids: CASSKDRDQMNTEAFF. The CDR3 nucleotides are TGTGCCAGCAGCAAGGACAGGGACCAAATGAACACTGAAGCTTTCTTT.

V gene TRBV7-8 combines with J gene TRBJ2-5; D call uncertain. The CDR3 has 16 residues. V lost 5 bases, J lost 4 bases, and 20 bases lay in between. The germline V gene has CDR1 SGHVS and CDR2 FQNEAQ. DNA for the CDR3: TGTGCCAGCAGCCCCAGGCGGACCGCCGTGGGAGAGACCCAGTACTTC. Protein sequence: CASSPRRTAVGETQYF.

The V gene is TRBV10-3, the J gene TRBJ2-5; maybe TRBD2 (7 bases). V was shortened by 10 bases and J by 4 bases, with 22 bases between the two germline ends. This CDR3 comprises 15 residues. CDR1 and CDR2 from the germline V gene are ENHRY and SYGVKD. The DNA of the CDR3 is TGTGCCACCCTGGGGGGGACATCGAGCTTAGAGACCCAGTACTTC. Translation: CATLGGTSSLETQYF.

The chain has TRBV7-2 and TRBJ1-6; D remains unclear. The length of the CDR3 is 15 residues. The germline gives CDR1 SGHTA, CDR2 FQGNSA. Trimming removed 1 base from V and 4 bases from J, with 8 bases in between. The CDR3 region is CASSLEVFYNSPLHF. The CDR3 bases are TGTGCCAGCAGCTTAGAGGTCTTTTATAATTCACCCCTCCACTTT.

V and J are TRBV27 and TRBJ2-1, with 13 bases fitting TRBD2. Per germline, CDR1 MNHEY and CDR2 SMNVEV (reference sequence). This CDR3 spans 14 amino acids. The ends lost 5 bases at V and 9 bases at J; junction bases unmatched: 4. CDR3: CASSGGLAGREQFF. The CDR3, as DNA: TGTGCCAGCAGTGGGGGACTAGCGGGGCGTGAGCAGTTCTTC.

This chain connects TRBV19 to TRBJ1-1, with 7 bases lining up with TRBD1. The CDR3 covers 19 residues. Germline trimming cut 0 bases from V and 4 bases from J; bases unmatched to any gene: 17. Germline loops: CDR1 LNHDA, CDR2 SQIVND (reference sequence). The DNA of the CDR3 is TGTGCCAGTAGTATAGAAGGAGACAGGGCGATTTCGGAGGGCACTGAAGCTTTCTTT. This gives the protein CASSIEGDRAISEGTEAFF.

This chain links TRBV28 with TRBJ1-1; no clear D gene. V was pared by 8 bases and J by 1 base, with 8 bases between. The CDR3 covers 12 residues. The germline CDR1 and CDR2 sequences are MDHEN and SYDVKM. The CDR3: CASFYTNTEAFF. The CDR3 nucleotides are TGTGCCAGCTTTTACACGAACACTGAAGCTTTCTTT.

The J gene is TRBJ2-1, the V gene TRBV9; D remains ambiguous. V was trimmed by 0 bases and J by 2 bases, leaving 9 bases between them. The CDR3 runs to 15 residues. In germline, CDR1 is SGDLS, CDR2 YYNGEE. The CDR3 loop reads CASSVDPSPYNEQFF. The CDR3, as DNA: TGTGCCAGCAGCGTAGATCCGTCTCCCTACAATGAGCAGTTCTTC.

This chain uses TRBV6-1 with TRBJ1-3; D is uncertain. This CDR3 spans 14 amino acids. Germline V gene lookup returns CDR1 MNHNS and CDR2 SASEGT. V was clipped by 6 bases and J by 4 bases, with 13 bases between them. As DNA, the CDR3 is TGTGCCAGCAGGGCGCGGGGAGGGGGAAACACCATATATTTT. As protein: CASRARGGGNTIYF.

The count of this clone is one. This sequence joins TRBV2 and TRBJ2-3, with TRBD2 as a possible D gene (7 bases). V gave up 6 bases and J gave up 0 bases, with 13 bases separating them. The CDR3 runs to 15 residues. Germline CDR1 is SNHLY and CDR2 is FYNNEI. CDR3 DNA: TGTGCCAGCAGGATGGGGGGGGCCAGCACAGATACGCAGTATTTT. This sequence encodes CASRMGGASTDTQYF.

In DNA form, the CDR3 reads TGTGCCAGCAGTTACGGGGGTGAAGCTTTCTTT. Protein: CASSYGGEAFF. The chain uses TRBV6-5 and TRBJ1-1; TRBD1 is a possible D gene (5 bases). Trimming pared 2 bases from V and 7 bases from J, leaving 5 bases between. Germline assignment: CDR1 MNHEY and CDR2 SVGAGI. This CDR3 has 11 residues.

The genes are TRBV4-2 and TRBJ2-7; D may be TRBD1 (5 bases). Germline V CDR1 and CDR2: LGHNA, YNFKEQ. This CDR3 region has 12 residues. The V and J ends lost 3 bases and 3 bases respectively, with 6 bases between them. The CDR3 DNA reads as TGTGCCAGCAGCCATGACAGCTACGAGCAGTACTTC. Its translation is CASSHDSYEQYF.

Here the CDR3 DNA reads TGCGCCAGCAGCTTTTACAGGGGGGATACGCAGTATTTT. Its protein product is CASSFYRGDTQYF. The chain is built from TRBV5-1 and TRBJ2-3; 8 bases are a match to TRBD1. With 2 bases clipped from V and 6 bases from J, the junction kept 2 bases outside the gene matches. Germline V gene lookup returns CDR1 SGHRS and CDR2 YFSETQ. The CDR3 is 13 amino acids.

This clone was counted between two and nine times. The rearrangement joins TRBV2 to TRBJ2-7; the match to TRBD2 covers 12 bases. The junction had 13 bases not matched to a gene; V was cut back by 6 bases and J by 7 bases. This CDR3 is built from 16 residues. The germline gives CDR1 SNHLY, CDR2 FYNNEI. The CDR3 loop reads CASRDASGGAPDEQYF. The CDR3 region has the DNA TGTGCCAGCAGGGACGCTAGCGGGGGGGCCCCTGATGAGCAGTACTTC.

The V and J genes are TRBV2 and TRBJ2-3; D could derive from TRBD1 or TRBD2 (5 bases each). This CDR3 has 14 amino acids. CDR1 is SNHLY, CDR2 FYNNEI, per germline. V shed 5 bases and J shed 3 bases, with 12 bases lying between them. As DNA, the CDR3 is TGTGCCAGCAGTACCGGGACCAGGACAGATACGCAGTATTTT. It yields the protein CASSTGTRTDTQYF.

The chain couples TRBV5-4 to TRBJ2-2; TRBD2 agrees at 7 bases. Per the germline V gene, CDR1 is SGHNT and CDR2 is YYREEE (reference sequence). V lost 1 base and J lost 4; bases outside the gene matches: 4. This CDR3 contains 15 residues. CDR3 residues: CASSLWGGTTGELFF. The CDR3 coding sequence is TGTGCCAGCAGCTTGTGGGGGGGAACCACCGGGGAGCTGTTTTTT.

This clone was seen just once. This chain joins TRBV15 and TRBJ1-4; 7 nucleotides match TRBD1. Germline-derived CDR1 and CDR2 are LNHNV and YYDKDF (reference sequence). This CDR3 is 16 amino acids long. V lost 0 bases to trimming and J lost 5 bases; unmatched junction nucleotides: 6. CDR3 in DNA: TGTGCCACCAGCAGAGATCATGTGACAGGGAATGAAAAACTGTTTTTT. Its protein is CATSRDHVTGNEKLFF.

The chain combines TRBV5-4 with TRBJ2-3; D unresolved. CDR1 and CDR2 from the germline V gene are SGHNT and YYREEE (reference sequence). This CDR3 has 13 amino acids. Trimming took off 1 base at V and 2 bases at J, with 5 bases between the two ends. CDR3 bases: TGTGCCAGCAGCTTGACCCCCACAGATACGCAGTATTTT. This gives the protein CASSLTPTDTQYF.

V and J are TRBV28 and TRBJ1-2; D is unclear. Germline V lookup: CDR1 MDHEN, CDR2 SYDVKM. The CDR3 is made up of 13 amino acids. Trimming pared 4 bases from V and 8 bases from J, leaving 14 bases between. The CDR3 protein is CASSSGPTWGYTF. The CDR3 DNA follows: TGTGCCAGCAGTTCCGGGCCCACGTGGGGCTACACCTTC.

The chain uses TRBV6-5 and TRBJ1-1, with 7 bases fitting TRBD1. V lost 10 bases, J lost 4 bases, and 12 bases stayed unmatched. CDR1 and CDR2 (germline): MNHEY, SVGAGI. The CDR3 is 14 amino acids. The CDR3 reads CATDRRQGGTEAFF. CDR3 nucleotides: TGTGCCACTGATCGAAGACAGGGTGGCACTGAAGCTTTCTTT.